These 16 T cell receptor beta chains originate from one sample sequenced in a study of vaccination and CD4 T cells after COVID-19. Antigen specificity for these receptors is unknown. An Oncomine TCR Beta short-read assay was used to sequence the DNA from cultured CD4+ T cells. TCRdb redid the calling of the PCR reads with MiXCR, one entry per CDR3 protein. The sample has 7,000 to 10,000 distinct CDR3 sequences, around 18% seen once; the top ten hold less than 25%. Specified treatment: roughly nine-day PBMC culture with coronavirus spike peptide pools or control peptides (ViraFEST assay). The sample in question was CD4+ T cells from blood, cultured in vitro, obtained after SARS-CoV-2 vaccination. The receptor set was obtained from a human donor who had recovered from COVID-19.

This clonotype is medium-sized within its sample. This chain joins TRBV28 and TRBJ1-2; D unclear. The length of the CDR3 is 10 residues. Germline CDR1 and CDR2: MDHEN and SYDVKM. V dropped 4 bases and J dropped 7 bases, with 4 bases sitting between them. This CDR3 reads CASSSVGYTF. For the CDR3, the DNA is TGTGCCAGCAGTTCTGTTGGCTACACCTTC.

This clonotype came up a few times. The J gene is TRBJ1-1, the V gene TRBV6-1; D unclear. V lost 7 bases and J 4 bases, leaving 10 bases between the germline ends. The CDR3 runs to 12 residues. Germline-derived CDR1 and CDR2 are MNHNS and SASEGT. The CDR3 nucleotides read TGTGCCAGCATAAGCTTCTCCACTGAAGCTTTCTTT. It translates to CASISFSTEAFF.

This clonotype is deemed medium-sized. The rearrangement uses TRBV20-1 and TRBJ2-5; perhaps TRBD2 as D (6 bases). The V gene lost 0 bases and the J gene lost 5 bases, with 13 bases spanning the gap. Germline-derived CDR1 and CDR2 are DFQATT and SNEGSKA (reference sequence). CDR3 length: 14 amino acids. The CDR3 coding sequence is TGCAGTGCTAGAGATCGGGCGGGGACGGAGACCCAGTACTTC. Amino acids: CSARDRAGTETQYF.

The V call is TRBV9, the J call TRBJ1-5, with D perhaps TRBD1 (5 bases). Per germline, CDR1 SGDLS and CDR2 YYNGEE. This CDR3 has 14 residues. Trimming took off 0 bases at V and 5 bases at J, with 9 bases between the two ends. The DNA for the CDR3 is TGTGCCAGCAGCGTAGGTTGGGGACATCAGCCCCAGCATTTT. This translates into CASSVGWGHQPQHF.

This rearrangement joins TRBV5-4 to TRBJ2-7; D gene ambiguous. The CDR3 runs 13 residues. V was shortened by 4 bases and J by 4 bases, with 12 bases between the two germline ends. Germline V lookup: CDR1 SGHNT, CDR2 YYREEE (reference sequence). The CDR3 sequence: CASSPTSEYEQYF. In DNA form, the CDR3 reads TGTGCCAGCAGCCCAACCTCCGAATACGAGCAGTACTTC.

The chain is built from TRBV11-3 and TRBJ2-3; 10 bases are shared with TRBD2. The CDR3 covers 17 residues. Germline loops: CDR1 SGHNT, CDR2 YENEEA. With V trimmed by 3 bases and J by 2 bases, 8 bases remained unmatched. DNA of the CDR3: TGTGCCAGCAGCTTGAGGCTAGCGGGGGCACACACAGATACGCAGTATTTT. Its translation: CASSLRLAGAHTDTQYF. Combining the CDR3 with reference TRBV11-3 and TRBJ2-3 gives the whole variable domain EAGVVQSPRYKIIEKKQPVAFWCNPISGHNTLYWYLQNLGQGPELLIRYENEEAVDDSQLPKDRFSAERLKGVDSTLKIQPAELGDSAVYLCASSLRLAGAHTDTQYFGPGTRLTVL.

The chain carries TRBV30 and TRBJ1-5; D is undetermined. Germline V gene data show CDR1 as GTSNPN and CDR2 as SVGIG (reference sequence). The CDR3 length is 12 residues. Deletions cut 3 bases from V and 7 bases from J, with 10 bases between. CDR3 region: CAWSPGSQPQHF. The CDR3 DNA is TGTGCCTGGAGCCCCGGTAGCCAGCCCCAGCATTTT.

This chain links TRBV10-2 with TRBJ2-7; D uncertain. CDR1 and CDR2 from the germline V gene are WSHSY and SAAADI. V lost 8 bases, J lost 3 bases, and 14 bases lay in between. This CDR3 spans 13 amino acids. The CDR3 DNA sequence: TGCGCCAGCCAGGATACCTGGGTCTACGAGCAGTACTTC. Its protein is CASQDTWVYEQYF.

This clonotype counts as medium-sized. The CDR3 region is CSAIGLAGFTDTQYF. The CDR3 DNA sequence: TGCAGTGCTATCGGACTAGCGGGCTTCACAGATACGCAGTATTTT. The chain has TRBV20-1 and TRBJ2-3, with 11 bases matching TRBD2. Trimming took 4 bases from V and 2 from J; bases not matched to a gene: 5. CDR1 is DFQATT, CDR2 SNEGSKA, per germline (reference sequence). This CDR3 has 15 amino acids.

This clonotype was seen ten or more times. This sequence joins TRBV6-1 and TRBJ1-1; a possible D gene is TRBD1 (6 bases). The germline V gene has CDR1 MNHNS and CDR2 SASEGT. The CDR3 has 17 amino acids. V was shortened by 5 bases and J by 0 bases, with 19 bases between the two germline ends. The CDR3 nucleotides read TGTGCCAGCAGTCCCGGGCGGGGGGCGTCGGTGAACACTGAAGCTTTCTTT. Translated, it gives CASSPGRGASVNTEAFF.

CDR3 in amino acids: CASSSPGSSGGNYGYTF. The CDR3 nucleotides are TGCGCCAGCAGCAGCCCGGGCAGTTCCGGGGGTAACTATGGCTACACCTTC. The chain recombines TRBV5-1 with TRBJ1-2; maybe TRBD1 (5 bases). Per the germline V gene, CDR1 is SGHRS and CDR2 is YFSETQ. CDR3 length: 17 residues. V lost 4 bases and J lost 1, with 20 bases in between.

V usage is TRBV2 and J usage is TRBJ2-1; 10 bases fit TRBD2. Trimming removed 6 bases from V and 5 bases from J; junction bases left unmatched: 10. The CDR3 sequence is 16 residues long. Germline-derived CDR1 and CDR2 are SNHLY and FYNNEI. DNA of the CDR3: TGTGCCAGCAGCGACGAAACTAGCGGGATGAACAATGAGCAGTTCTTC. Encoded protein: CASSDETSGMNNEQFF.

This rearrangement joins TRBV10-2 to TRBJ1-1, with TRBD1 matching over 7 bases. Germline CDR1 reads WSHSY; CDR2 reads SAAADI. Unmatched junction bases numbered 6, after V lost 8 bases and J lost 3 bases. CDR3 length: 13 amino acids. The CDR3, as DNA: TGCGCCAGCGCAGGACAGGCCGACACTGAAGCTTTCTTT. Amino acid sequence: CASAGQADTEAFF.

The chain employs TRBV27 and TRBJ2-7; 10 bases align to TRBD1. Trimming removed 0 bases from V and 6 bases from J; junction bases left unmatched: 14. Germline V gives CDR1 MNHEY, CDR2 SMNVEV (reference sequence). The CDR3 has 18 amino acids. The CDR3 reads CASSLSPGQGSLLSEQYF. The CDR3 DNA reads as TGTGCCAGCAGTTTATCACCGGGACAGGGGTCCCTACTAAGCGAGCAGTACTTC.

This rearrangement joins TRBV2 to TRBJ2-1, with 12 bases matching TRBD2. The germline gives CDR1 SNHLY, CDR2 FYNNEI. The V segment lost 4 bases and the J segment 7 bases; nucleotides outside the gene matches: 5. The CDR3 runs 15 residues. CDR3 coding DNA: TGTGCCAGCAGTGTTCCTAGCGGGAGGGGGAATGAGCAGTTCTTC. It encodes CASSVPSGRGNEQFF.

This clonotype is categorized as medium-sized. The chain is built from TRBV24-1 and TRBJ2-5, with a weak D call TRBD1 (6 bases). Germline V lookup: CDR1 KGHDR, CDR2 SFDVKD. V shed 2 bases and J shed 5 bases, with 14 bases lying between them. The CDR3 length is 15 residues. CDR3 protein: CATSDSDSLGETQYF. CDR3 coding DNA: TGTGCCACCAGTGATTCGGACAGCCTGGGCGAGACCCAGTACTTC.